These 6 T cell receptor beta chains were sequenced from one sample in a study of T-cell memory formation after mild COVID-19. MiXCR, run by TCRdb on the 5' RACE reads, gives a single entry per CDR3 protein. The sample includes roughly 250,000 distinct CDR3 sequences, around 17% seen only once; the top ten take around 21%. The sequencing sample was made of PBMCs or a T cell subset sorted from them (not recorded which). All receptors derive from a man aged 18 to 29 who had mild COVID-19 (a few samples of this study predate the infection). Cell type and time point are not known.

This rearrangement joins TRBV5-1 to TRBJ1-1, with 8 bases that match TRBD1. From germline, CDR1 is SGHRS and CDR2 YFSETQ. This CDR3 spans 15 amino acids. V shed 4 bases, J shed 4 bases, and the junction held 9 bases outside the gene matches. The CDR3 DNA reads TGCGCCAGCAGCGTCGGAGGGCAGGGGGCCACTGAAGCTTTCTTT. Protein product: CASSVGGQGATEAFF.

The rearrangement uses TRBV3-1 and TRBJ2-5, with 8 bases aligning to TRBD1. V dropped 0 bases and J dropped 2; count of bases not matched to a gene: 5. The CDR3 is made up of 16 amino acids. Germline V CDR1 and CDR2: LGHDT, YNNKEL (reference sequence). For the CDR3, the DNA is TGTGCCAGCAGCCAAGATTGGACAGGGCCTCAAGAGACCCAGTACTTC. Translated: CASSQDWTGPQETQYF.

Ten or more counts support this clonotype. V usage is TRBV9 and J usage is TRBJ2-2; D perhaps matches TRBD1 (5 bases). Trimming stripped 0 bases from V and 3 bases from J, with 9 bases between. The CDR3 is made up of 15 amino acids. Germline assignment: CDR1 SGDLS and CDR2 YYNGEE. CDR3 amino acids: CASSVDQGYTGELFF. CDR3 nucleotide sequence: TGTGCCAGCAGCGTAGATCAGGGTTACACCGGGGAGCTGTTTTTT.

The chain has TRBV29-1 and TRBJ1-2; 9 bases agree with TRBD1. The CDR3 spans 15 residues. V trimming: 4 bases; J trimming: 5 bases; junction bases outside the gene matches: 11. Germline lookup yields CDR1 SQVTM and CDR2 ANQGSEA. The CDR3 protein is CSVAKSGTGSYGYTF. CDR3 DNA sequence: TGCAGCGTTGCCAAGTCCGGGACAGGGTCTTATGGCTACACCTTC. Complete variable domain (other parts from reference TRBV29-1 and TRBJ1-2): SAVISQKPSRDICQRGTSLTIQCQVDSQVTMMFWYRQQPGQSLTLIATANQGSEATYESGFVIDKFPISRPNLTFSTLTVSNMSPEDSSIYLCSVAKSGTGSYGYTFGSGTRLTVV.

The chain recombines TRBV12-3 or TRBV12-4 with TRBJ2-3, with D perhaps TRBD2 (6 bases). The CDR3 extends over 15 amino acids. V lost 3 bases to trimming and J lost 1 base, with 11 bases between them. CDR3 DNA: TGTGCCAGCAGTTTCTACCCGGGGGGCACAGATACGCAGTATTTT. Encoded protein: CASSFYPGGTDTQYF.

The chain couples TRBV28 to TRBJ2-3; TRBD1 aligns across 9 bases. Germline-derived CDR1 and CDR2 are MDHEN and SYDVKM. The CDR3 length is 13 residues. V lost 11 bases and J lost 5; bases outside the gene matches: 8. CDR3 amino acids: CAGWDRVGDTQYF. The CDR3 nucleotides read TGTGCCGGATGGGACAGGGTTGGAGATACGCAGTATTTT.